This T cell receptor beta chain was sequenced during a study of T cells in Graves' hyperthyroidism and ophthalmopathy. Study-wide results and limits: Within blood appeared most thyroid clonotypes that had expanded above 0.001.

The TCR beta CDR3 regions underwent amplification using RNA transcripts as the source. The HTBI primer set was used in a first-round RT-PCR of the TCR CDR3. Each CDR3 protein gets one entry after TCRdb re-called the multiplex PCR reads with MiXCR. The table has 350,000 to 450,000 distinct CDR3 sequences, approximately 15% seen once. Trimming shortened V by 5 bases and J by 7 bases, and 12 bases separated the two germline ends. The length of the CDR3 is 13 residues. Germline assignment: CDR1 SNHLY and CDR2 FYNNEI. This clonotype was detected many times. Its antigen remains unknown. The sequence derives from a woman aged 60 to 75 with Graves' hyperthyroidism. The V call is TRBV2, the J call TRBJ1-5; no definite D call. Input material: blood. CDR3 in amino acids: CASSRTDGQPQHF. The CDR3 coding sequence is TGTGCCAGCAGTAGAACGGATGGGCAGCCCCAGCATTTT.